Sequencing of this TCR beta chain was carried out in a study of blood T cells in healthy people across ages. Next came a second PCR, run for roughly 6 to 11 cycles, which used a sample-barcoded 5' primer along with a J-beta primer mix. Every sample gave at least 2.5 million paired-end reads containing CDR3. TCRdb re-analysed the 5' RACE reads in MiXCR, keeping a single row per CDR3 protein. Of around 620,000 distinct CDR3 sequences listed, about 25% are singletons. General study findings and limits: Getting older went along with TCR beta diversity per million T cells dropping roughly linearly.

This clonotype has only a few counts. The antigen remains undetermined. There are 14 residues in the CDR3. V lost 4 bases to trimming and J lost 9 bases, with 16 bases between them. Germline V gene data show CDR1 as LGHDT and CDR2 as YNNKEL (reference sequence). This TCR was sampled from a woman aged 70 to 79 in good health. The specimen sequenced was blood. The chain joins TRBV3-1 to TRBJ2-4, with D tentatively TRBD1 or TRBD2 (5 bases each). CDR3 amino acids: CASSPSFGTVIQYF. DNA for the CDR3: TGTGCCAGCAGCCCAAGTTTTGGGACGGTCATTCAGTACTTC. The full variable domain, completed using reference TRBV3-1 and TRBJ2-4, is DTAVSQTPKYLVTQMGNDKSIKCEQNLGHDTMYWYKQDSKKFLKIMFSYNNKELIINETVPNRFSPKSPDKAHLNLHINSLELGDSAVYFCASSPSFGTVIQYFGAGTRLSVL.